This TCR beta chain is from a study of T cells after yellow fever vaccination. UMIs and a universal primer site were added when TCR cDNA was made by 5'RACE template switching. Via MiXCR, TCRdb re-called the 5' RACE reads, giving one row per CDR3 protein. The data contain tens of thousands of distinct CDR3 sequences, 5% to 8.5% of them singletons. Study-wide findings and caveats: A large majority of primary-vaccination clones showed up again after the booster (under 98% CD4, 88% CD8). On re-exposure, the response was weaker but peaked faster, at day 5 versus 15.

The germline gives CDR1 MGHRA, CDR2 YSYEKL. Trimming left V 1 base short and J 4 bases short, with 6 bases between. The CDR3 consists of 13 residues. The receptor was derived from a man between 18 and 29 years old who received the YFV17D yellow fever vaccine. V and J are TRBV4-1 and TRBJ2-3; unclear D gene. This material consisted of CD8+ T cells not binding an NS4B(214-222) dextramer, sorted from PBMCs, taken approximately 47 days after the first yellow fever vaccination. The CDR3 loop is CASSQVGSDTQYF. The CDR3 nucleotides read TGCGCCAGCAGCCAAGTAGGATCAGATACGCAGTATTTT.